This T cell receptor (beta chain) was captured by sequencing in a study of blood T cell repertoires in COVID-19. Study as a whole: Whether acute or convalescent, the COVID-19 samples came from the United States, Italy and Spain. The analysed material was cDNA or gDNA that came from T cells, B-cell-depleted T cells, or PBMCs.

Germline values: CDR1 ENHRY, CDR2 SYGVKD. The ends lost 7 bases at V and 6 bases at J; junction bases unmatched: 10. The CDR3 covers 15 residues. Under the authors' procedure: The authors estimated nucleated cell counts from reference gene primer amplification. Using immunoSEQ multiplex PCR, the repertoire was profiled, and TCRdb retains in-frame clones only, with some absent. V, J and clone size derive from that table, while D and trimming were established from the DNA sequence. The sample yields about 400,000 clones, 89% seen once. The receptor comes from a man aged 35 to 55 with acute or convalescent COVID-19. This chain connects TRBV10-3 to TRBJ2-3, with 10 bases aligning to TRBD2. Sequences were obtained from peripheral blood. CDR3 amino acids: CAITRSGGAGDTQYF. The CDR3 DNA sequence: TGTGCCATCACGCGGAGCGGGGGGGCAGGGGATACGCAGTATTTT.